This T cell receptor (beta chain) was recovered during a study of T cells after yellow fever vaccination. Synthesis of TCR cDNA relied on 5'RACE template switching, which attached a universal primer site and UMIs. One entry per CDR3 protein, called by TCRdb with MiXCR from the 5' RACE reads. Of a few hundred thousand distinct CDR3 sequences in the sample, approximately 3.6% were seen once. V dropped 0 bases and J dropped 8; count of bases not matched to a gene: 2. This CDR3 contains 13 residues. The germline gives CDR1 SGHRS, CDR2 YFSETQ. Study observations and caveats: Contaminants from the bulk population, in the form of abundant clonotypes, could be found in FACS-sorted repertoires. Most primary-vaccination clones recurred post-booster (more than 95% CD4, 85% to 90% CD8). A weaker secondary response peaked on day 5, the primary on day 15.

This clonotype was detected many times. Its specificity is unknown. Source: PBMCs, taken 15 days after the yellow fever booster vaccination. The clonotype originates from a man in his late teens or twenties who received the YFV17D yellow fever vaccine. V gene TRBV5-1 combines with J gene TRBJ1-3; 7 bases are shared with TRBD1. The chain's CDR3 is CASSLEGADTIYF. The CDR3 nucleotides are TGCGCCAGCAGCTTGGAGGGGGCTGACACCATATATTTT.